The 24 T cell receptor beta chains below all came from one sample that was sequenced in a study of control samples from healthy donors and cancer patients. Generated by immunoSEQ multiplex PCR, the TCRdb table keeps only in-frame clones and is missing some. This table has roughly 29,000 clones, roughly 85% appearing once. The sequencing input was PBMCs. The receptors come from a man aged 55 to 70 with head and neck cancer.

The chain has TRBV27 and TRBJ2-1; no firm D call. This CDR3 region has 14 residues. Trimming shortened V by 7 bases and J by 4 bases, and 14 bases separated the two germline ends. In germline, CDR1 is MNHEY, CDR2 SMNVEV (reference sequence). Here the CDR3 reads CASKSSGPYNEQFF. CDR3 nucleotide sequence: TGTGCCAGCAAGTCATCCGGACCATACAATGAGCAGTTCTTC.

The chain combines TRBV25-1 with TRBJ2-3; D is unresolved. The germline V gene encodes CDR1 MGHDK and CDR2 SYGVNS. The CDR3 is 13 amino acids. With 1 base removed from V and 4 bases from J, the gap between germline ends came to 6 bases. As DNA, the CDR3 is TGTGCCAGCAGTGAATTTATGGCAGATACGCAGTATTTT. Translating gives CASSEFMADTQYF.

The J gene is TRBJ1-5, the V gene TRBV19; unclear D gene. Trimming stripped 3 bases from V and 0 bases from J, with 9 bases between. The CDR3 extends over 15 amino acids. Germline V gene data show CDR1 as LNHDA and CDR2 as SQIVND (reference sequence). CDR3 residues: CASSIQEYSNQPQHF. The CDR3 nucleotides read TGTGCCAGTAGTATCCAGGAGTATAGCAATCAGCCCCAGCATTTT.

The rearrangement uses TRBV7-2 and TRBJ2-3; TRBD2 matches 7 bases. Germline CDR1 is SGHTA and CDR2 is FQGNSA. The CDR3 length is 16 residues. Trimming took 5 bases from V and 2 from J; bases not matched to a gene: 10. The DNA for the CDR3 is TGTGCCAGCAGCGCTCGACTAGCTGGGAACACAGATACGCAGTATTTT. Translation gives CASSARLAGNTDTQYF.

For this clone: Lacking the conserved final phenylalanine or tryptophan, this CDR3 likely reflects a read error. V gene TRBV4-1 combines with J gene TRBJ2-7; 7 nucleotides agree with TRBD2. In germline, CDR1 is MGHRA, CDR2 YSYEKL. The J segment lost 2 bases and the V segment lost 4 bases, leaving 8 bases of the junction unmatched. The CDR3 runs 15 residues. CDR3 residues: CASSLHRLAPYEQYL. The CDR3 nucleotides read TGCGCCAGCAGCCTCCATCGACTAGCTCCCTACGAGCAGTACCTC.

The chain links TRBV3-1 (or the pseudogene TRBV3-2) to TRBJ1-6, with 10 bases fitting TRBD1. This CDR3 spans 18 amino acids. CDR1 LGHDT and CDR2 YNNKEL come from the germline V gene (reference sequence). V was pared by 5 bases and J by 1 base, with 8 bases of the junction left unmatched. CDR3 sequence reads: CASSLTGGRGSYNSPLHF. CDR3 bases: TGTGCCAGCAGCTTGACAGGGGGCAGAGGTTCCTATAATTCACCCCTCCACTTT.

V usage is TRBV5-1 and J usage is TRBJ2-7; perhaps TRBD1 as D (6 bases). The CDR3 sequence is 13 residues long. V dropped 4 bases and J dropped 1 base, with 9 bases sitting between them. Germline V CDR1 and CDR2: SGHRS, YFSETQ. The CDR3 here is CASSGDNSYEQYF. As DNA, the CDR3 is TGCGCCAGCAGCGGGGACAATTCCTACGAGCAGTACTTC.

This chain uses TRBV11-2 with TRBJ1-5; tentatively, D is TRBD1 (5 bases). Between the trimmed V and J ends, which lost 5 bases and 0 bases, there was a span of 8 bases. In germline, CDR1 is SGHAT, CDR2 FQNNGV. CDR3 length: 14 residues. The CDR3 here is CASSPGDSNQPQHF. CDR3 nucleotides: TGTGCCAGCAGCCCGGGGGATAGCAATCAGCCCCAGCATTTT.

This rearrangement joins TRBV28 to TRBJ2-7; 15 bases are shared with TRBD2. V shed 6 bases, J shed 10 bases, and the junction held 10 bases outside the gene matches. From germline, CDR1 is MDHEN and CDR2 SYDVKM. This CDR3 has 15 residues. The CDR3 is CASRTPGLAGGTQYF. The DNA of the CDR3 is TGTGCCAGCAGGACTCCGGGACTAGCGGGAGGTACCCAGTACTTC.

V and J are TRBV27 and TRBJ1-2; TRBD1 matches 8 bases. V shed 5 bases, J shed 1 base, and the junction held 12 bases outside the gene matches. The CDR3 loop spans 17 amino acids. Germline V gene sequence: CDR1 MNHEY, CDR2 SMNVEV (reference sequence). The CDR3 nucleotides read TGTGCCAGCAGTGCCATCGGGACAGGTTTTAATAACTATGGCTACACCTTC. Encoded protein: CASSAIGTGFNNYGYTF.

The genes are TRBV6-2 or TRBV6-3 and TRBJ2-7; D ambiguous. CDR1 is MNHEY, CDR2 SVGEGT, per germline. The ends were cut back, 0 bases at V and 6 bases at J, with 18 bases in the middle. This CDR3 region has 16 residues. The CDR3 sequence is CASSYSASRTLREQYF. CDR3 DNA: TGTGCCAGCAGTTACTCGGCCTCAAGGACGTTACGCGAGCAGTACTTC.

This rearrangement joins TRBV6-6 to TRBJ2-5; D may be TRBD1 or TRBD2 (6 bases each). With 2 bases removed from V and 2 bases from J, the gap between germline ends came to 12 bases. This CDR3 spans 15 amino acids. CDR1 is MNHNY, CDR2 SVGAGI, per germline (reference sequence). CDR3 sequence: CASSYGGQDQETQYF. CDR3 DNA: TGTGCCAGCAGTTACGGGGGGCAGGATCAAGAGACCCAGTACTTC.

V and J are TRBV19 and TRBJ1-5, with 7 bases identical to TRBD1. J lost 5 bases, V lost 7 bases, and 11 bases had no gene match. From germline, CDR1 is LNHDA and CDR2 SQIVND (reference sequence). This CDR3 contains 15 residues. The CDR3 DNA is TGTGCCAGTAACCCTGGGACAGTGTTCGATCAGCCCCAGCATTTT. This encodes CASNPGTVFDQPQHF.

The chain has TRBV9 and TRBJ2-1, with 7 bases lining up with TRBD2. Germline CDR1 reads SGDLS; CDR2 reads YYNGEE. J lost 9 bases, V lost 4 bases, and 7 bases had no gene match. This CDR3 spans 13 amino acids. CDR3 nucleotides: TGTGCCAGCAGCCCTAGCGGAGGTCCTGAGCAGTTCTTC. It translates to CASSPSGGPEQFF.

The chain recombines TRBV18 with TRBJ2-7, with 7 positions matching TRBD1. After removal of 4 bases from V and 3 bases from J, the junction contained 3 bases not matched to a gene. The CDR3 is made up of 13 amino acids. CDR1 is KGHSH, CDR2 LQKENI, per germline. CDR3 bases: TGTGCCAGCTCACTAGGGACAGACTACGAGCAGTACTTC. This translates into CASSLGTDYEQYF.

In DNA form, the CDR3 reads TGTGCCAGCAGCCGTAAGGGACGGAGCTATGGCTACACCTTC. This translates into CASSRKGRSYGYTF. The rearrangement uses TRBV28 and TRBJ1-2; D might be TRBD1 (5 bases). The CDR3 is 14 residues long. Germline-derived CDR1 and CDR2 are MDHEN and SYDVKM. Trimming cost V 6 bases and J 4 bases, with 15 bases left between them.

The rearrangement joins TRBV9 to TRBJ2-7; 9 nucleotides agree with TRBD2. Per germline, CDR1 SGDLS and CDR2 YYNGEE. Unmatched junction bases numbered 7, after V lost 2 bases and J lost 7 bases. The CDR3 contains 14 residues. The CDR3 coding sequence is TGTGCCAGCAGCGTGGTAGCGGGAGCGGGGGAGCAGTACTTC. Translated: CASSVVAGAGEQYF.

The chain employs TRBV5-8 and TRBJ1-3; D is uncertain. The CDR3 extends over 16 amino acids. Trimming left V 0 bases short and J 0 bases short, with 10 bases between. Germline-derived CDR1 and CDR2 are SGHTS and YDEGEE. This CDR3 reads CASSLGTRRSGNTIYF. The CDR3 region has the DNA TGTGCCAGCAGCTTGGGAACTCGACGCTCTGGAAACACCATATATTTT.

The V call is TRBV28, the J call TRBJ2-7; D unresolved. Germline CDR1 and CDR2: MDHEN and SYDVKM. The V end lost 6 bases, the J end lost 5 bases, and 8 bases lay between the germline ends. The CDR3 totals 11 residues. Written as DNA, the CDR3 is TGTGCCAGCAGCTCCATCGACGAGCAGTACTTC. Translating gives CASSSIDEQYF.

V gene TRBV3-1 (or the pseudogene TRBV3-2) combines with J gene TRBJ2-3; D gene ambiguous. V dropped 5 bases and J dropped 4 bases, with 10 bases sitting between them. In germline, CDR1 is LGHDT, CDR2 YNNKEL (reference sequence). The CDR3 is 13 residues long. The chain's CDR3 is CASSDATADTQYF. The CDR3 DNA reads TGTGCCAGCAGCGACGCCACAGCAGATACGCAGTATTTT.

The V and J genes are TRBV3-1 (or the pseudogene TRBV3-2) and TRBJ1-4, with D possibly being TRBD1 (6 bases). Germline V lookup: CDR1 LGHDT, CDR2 YNNKEL (reference sequence). V shed 4 bases and J shed 5 bases, with 11 bases lying between them. This CDR3 region has 14 residues. The DNA for the CDR3 is TGTGCCAGCAGCCGAAGACAGGAGAATGAAAAACTGTTTTTT. Translating gives CASSRRQENEKLFF.

The CDR3 reads CAWSSPGGISHQPQHF. The CDR3, as DNA: TGTGCCTGGAGTTCTCCAGGGGGCATCTCCCATCAGCCCCAGCATTTT. This chain links TRBV30 with TRBJ1-5; TRBD1 matches 8 bases. V was pared by 2 bases and J by 5 bases, with 11 bases of the junction left unmatched. Germline CDR1 GTSNPN, CDR2 SVGIG (reference sequence). CDR3 length equals 16 residues.

J is TRBJ2-3 and V is TRBV6-4; 9 nucleotides line up with TRBD2. The CDR3 is 15 amino acids. V shed 6 bases, J shed 0 bases, and the junction held 4 bases outside the gene matches. CDR1 and CDR2 from the germline V gene are MRHNA and SNTAGT. In nucleotides, the CDR3 is TGTGCCAGCAGGGATAGCGGGAGTAGCACAGATACGCAGTATTTT. Translating gives CASRDSGSSTDTQYF.

This chain joins TRBV30 and TRBJ2-3; 12 bases are shared with TRBD2. Looked up from germline, CDR1 is GTSNPN and CDR2 is SVGIG (reference sequence). V gave up 5 bases and J gave up 4 bases; unmatched junction bases: 7. The CDR3 spans 15 residues. In DNA, the CDR3 is TGTGCCTGGGCGCTAGCGGGGGGGGGCCCAGATACGCAGTATTTT. It translates to CAWALAGGGPDTQYF.